This record looks at one TCR beta chain sequence and its context. These data are taken from a study of beta chain features in type 1 diabetes. The study reverse transcribed the entire isolated RNA, so it sequenced expressed TCRB transcripts. The table came from immunoSEQ multiplex PCR; TCRdb's copy has only in-frame clones and leaves some out. The sample has around 300,000 clones; about 8.5% are singletons. The J segment lost 13 bases and the V segment lost 0 bases, leaving 8 bases of the junction unmatched. Germline V gene data show CDR1 as SGHDN and CDR2 as FVKESK. This CDR3 contains 16 residues. This TCR was sampled from a woman younger than 30 in good health. Sequences were obtained from central memory CD4+ T cells from blood. V usage is TRBV14 and J usage is TRBJ2-3, with 15 bases lining up with TRBD2. This CDR3 reads CASSQEPRGTSGRKYF. In nucleotides, the CDR3 is TGTGCCAGCAGCCAAGAACCCCGCGGGACTAGCGGGAGGAAGTATTTT.